The present TCR beta chain was sequenced within a study of regulatory T cells in long-lasting Graves disease. In the study overall: For a period under 3 months, newly diagnosed Graves' patients had taken antithyroid drugs.

Building the TCR beta libraries relied on iRepertoire HTBI primers, and CDR3 regions underwent Arm-PCR. TCRdb ran MiXCR on the multiplex PCR reads and lists one entry per CDR3 protein. The table shows hundreds of thousands of distinct CDR3 sequences, with around 15% occurring only once. Regarding time point: newly diagnosed GD, antithyroid drugs for less than 3 months. PBMC RNA served as the TCR library source. Germline assignment: CDR1 GTSNPN and CDR2 SVGIG (reference sequence). The CDR3 extends over 15 amino acids. The trim removed 1 base at V and 7 bases at J, leaving 11 bases unmatched. In addition, the sample was reused for a study of T cells in Graves' hyperthyroidism and ophthalmopathy. That paper notes: The primer set for the first-round RT-PCR of the TCR CDR3 was HTBI.

V is TRBV30 and J is TRBJ1-1, with TRBD1 identical over 8 bases. Sample: peripheral blood mononuclear cells (PBMCs), taken at new diagnosis, from a patient treated with antithyroid drugs. This receptor was taken from a woman aged 25 to 39 with Graves disease. The CDR3 coding sequence is TGTGCCTGGAGTGCGATAAAGACAGGGGTGGGTGAAGCTTTCTTT. Amino acids: CAWSAIKTGVGEAFF.